One and the same sample provided the 25 T cell receptor beta chains below, sequenced in a study of blood T cells in healthy people across ages. The use of a sample-barcoded 5' primer and a J-beta primer mix characterized a second PCR of about 7 to 12 cycles. One entry per CDR3 protein, called by TCRdb with MiXCR from the 5' RACE reads. Of approximately 770,000 distinct CDR3 sequences in the sample, nearly 60% are singletons; the top ten hold 22%. Sample: blood. Receptors were obtained from a young man in good health.

The sample holds a few counts of this clonotype. The chain recombines TRBV4-1 with TRBJ2-5, with a possible D match to TRBD1 (6 bases). Germline V lookup: CDR1 MGHRA, CDR2 YSYEKL. The CDR3 runs 15 residues. Trimming left V 4 bases short and J 4 bases short, with 16 bases between. The CDR3: CASSRNSQGVETQYF. CDR3 coding DNA: TGCGCCAGCAGCCGGAACTCACAGGGAGTAGAGACCCAGTACTTC.

This clonotype was detected only a few times. The chain carries TRBV7-2 and TRBJ2-7, with D possibly called TRBD1 or TRBD2 (5 bases each). From germline, CDR1 is SGHTA and CDR2 FQGNSA. Trimming left V 2 bases short and J 2 bases short, with 13 bases between. CDR3 size: 15 residues. The CDR3 spells CASSLNGATPYEQYF. CDR3 DNA: TGTGCCAGCAGCTTAAACGGGGCTACCCCCTACGAGCAGTACTTC.

The chain recombines TRBV20-1 with TRBJ2-6; 7 positions agree with TRBD1. The CDR3 covers 18 residues. Trimming removed 3 bases from V and 0 bases from J; junction bases left unmatched: 11. Germline V lookup: CDR1 DFQATT, CDR2 SNEGSKA (reference sequence). The CDR3 bases are TGCAGTGCTAGCACCCGGACAGGCCAGACCTCTGGGGCCAACGTCCTGACTTTC. Translating it yields CSASTRTGQTSGANVLTF.

V gene TRBV9 combines with J gene TRBJ2-7, with a tentative D call TRBD1 (6 bases). The CDR3 contains 12 residues. CDR1 is SGDLS and CDR2 is YYNGEE in the germline V gene. The V end lost 4 bases, the J end lost 5 bases, and 10 bases lay between the germline ends. CDR3: CASSTTGNEQYF. The CDR3 DNA reads as TGTGCCAGCAGCACTACAGGGAACGAGCAGTACTTC.

The V call is TRBV6-1, the J call TRBJ2-3; D is ambiguous. Germline loops: CDR1 MNHNS, CDR2 SASEGT. This CDR3 comprises 14 residues. The V end lost 8 bases, the J end lost 0 bases, and 12 bases lay between the germline ends. The CDR3 here is CASERAPSTDTQYF. The CDR3 coding sequence is TGTGCCAGCGAACGGGCCCCTAGCACAGATACGCAGTATTTT.

This clonotype occurred once. The V call is TRBV7-2, the J call TRBJ1-3; D ambiguous. Trimming took off 2 bases at V and 4 bases at J, with 18 bases between the two ends. The CDR3 loop spans 17 amino acids. The V gene's germline CDR1 is SGHTA and CDR2 FQGNSA. The CDR3, as DNA: TGTGCCAGCAGCTTAAACGTTGTCGGCGCTAGGGGAAACACCATATATTTT. Encoded protein: CASSLNVVGARGNTIYF.

This clonotype has more than one count but fewer than ten. The chain has TRBV5-1 and TRBJ2-7; 9 nucleotides match TRBD1. V shed 3 bases and J 5 bases; nucleotides not matched to a gene: 6. Germline CDR1 SGHRS, CDR2 YFSETQ. The CDR3 is 14 residues long. CDR3 in amino acids: CASSSGTGSNEQYF. CDR3 nucleotide sequence: TGCGCCAGCAGCTCCGGGACAGGGTCAAACGAGCAGTACTTC.

The chain recombines TRBV28 with TRBJ1-4; D is perhaps TRBD1 (5 bases). This CDR3 comprises 15 residues. From germline, CDR1 is MDHEN and CDR2 SYDVKM. V lost 4 bases to trimming and J lost 8 bases, with 17 bases between them. In nucleotides, the CDR3 is TGTGCCAGCAGTTCGGGGACGTCCGGAGCCGAAAAACTGTTTTTT. It specifies CASSSGTSGAEKLFF.

This clonotype was detected only a few times. The rearrangement joins TRBV20-1 to TRBJ1-2; TRBD1 matches at 10 bases. Trimming took 2 bases from V and 4 from J; bases not matched to a gene: 10. Germline CDR1 and CDR2: DFQATT and SNEGSKA (reference sequence). The CDR3 runs 16 residues. CDR3 protein: CSARQTGGRDGYGYTF. The CDR3 DNA follows: TGCAGTGCTAGACAGACAGGGGGCAGGGACGGCTATGGCTACACCTTC.

This clonotype was recorded at least ten times. The chain is built from TRBV5-1 and TRBJ2-7; D is undetermined. The CDR3 extends over 15 amino acids. The V gene lost 0 bases and the J gene lost 2 bases, with 12 bases spanning the gap. From germline, CDR1 is SGHRS and CDR2 YFSETQ. CDR3: CASSLAATQAYEQYF. Here the CDR3 DNA reads TGCGCCAGCAGCTTGGCGGCTACCCAGGCCTACGAGCAGTACTTC.

This chain joins TRBV9 and TRBJ2-1, with D possibly TRBD2 on 5 matching bases. The J call may not be correct, given that the DNA end is closer to TRBJ2-7. This CDR3 comprises 16 residues. Per germline, CDR1 SGDLS and CDR2 YYNGEE. This CDR3 reads CASSVARSGDYNEQYF. The CDR3, as DNA: TGTGCCAGCAGCGTAGCCAGAAGCGGAGATTACAATGAGCAGTACTTC.

This clonotype was picked up many times. This chain joins TRBV20-1 and TRBJ2-1; 8 positions agree with TRBD2. The germline V gene encodes CDR1 DFQATT and CDR2 SNEGSKA (reference sequence). This CDR3 is 13 amino acids long. The ends lost 0 bases at V and 8 bases at J; junction bases unmatched: 3. In DNA, the CDR3 is TGCAGTGCTAGAGACAGCGGGAGCGATGAGCAGTTCTTC. As protein: CSARDSGSDEQFF.

V and J are TRBV4-3 and TRBJ1-2, with TRBD1 as a possible D gene (5 bases). The ends were cut back, 0 bases at V and 7 bases at J, with 21 bases in the middle. In germline, CDR1 is LGHNA, CDR2 YSLEER. The length of the CDR3 is 17 residues. CDR3 protein: CASSQDFYGTIQTGYTF. As DNA, the CDR3 is TGCGCCAGCAGCCAAGATTTTTATGGGACTATCCAGACTGGCTACACCTTC.

This clonotype was seen once. V and J are TRBV19 and TRBJ2-5; D is unclear. The length of the CDR3 is 14 residues. V lost 1 base to trimming and J lost 11 bases, with 17 bases between them. The germline gives CDR1 LNHDA, CDR2 SQIVND (reference sequence). The DNA of the CDR3 is TGTGCCAGTAGTATAGCCCAGGTATTGAATGAGCAGTACTTC. It encodes CASSIAQVLNEQYF.

The chain carries TRBV7-9 and TRBJ1-2; D remains ambiguous. Germline CDR1 and CDR2: SEHNR and FQNEAQ (reference sequence). The germline V and J ends were trimmed by 2 bases and 7 bases, with 17 bases remaining between them. CDR3 length: 15 amino acids. The CDR3 DNA is TGTGCCAGCAGCTTATTCGGCAGCTCTGGACGTGGCTACACCTTC. Encoded protein: CASSLFGSSGRGYTF.

The chain joins TRBV29-1 to TRBJ1-1; D is undetermined. Trimming stripped 2 bases from V and 1 base from J, with 2 bases between. Germline V CDR1 and CDR2: SQVTM, ANQGSEA. The CDR3 is 11 amino acids. CDR3 DNA sequence: TGCAGCGTTGAAAGGAACACTGAAGCTTTCTTT. This encodes CSVERNTEAFF.

This clonotype was detected only a few times. The chain uses TRBV13 and TRBJ2-1; 10 nucleotides align to TRBD1. CDR3 size: 16 residues. Germline CDR1 is PRHDT and CDR2 is FYEKMQ (reference sequence). V dropped 0 bases and J dropped 1; count of bases not matched to a gene: 0. For the CDR3, the DNA is TGTGCCAGCAGCTTAGGGGACAGGGGGTCCTACAATGAGCAGTTCTTC. Protein product: CASSLGDRGSYNEQFF. Looking up the rest from reference TRBV13 and TRBJ2-1 gives the full variable domain: AAGVIQSPRHLIKEKRETATLKCYPIPRHDTVYWYQQGPGQDPQFLISFYEKMQSDKGSIPDRFSAQQFSDYHSELNMSSLELGDSALYFCASSLGDRGSYNEQFFGPGTRLTVL.

The chain links TRBV20-1 to TRBJ2-7, with D tentatively TRBD1 (6 bases). This CDR3 spans 16 amino acids. The V gene's germline CDR1 is DFQATT and CDR2 SNEGSKA (reference sequence). The germline V and J ends were trimmed by 6 bases and 1 base, with 22 bases remaining between them. DNA of the CDR3: TGCAGTGCAAAGACAGGACTCTTAGGTTCTTCCTACGAGCAGTACTTC. Its translation is CSAKTGLLGSSYEQYF.

This clonotype was seen a few times. The chain carries TRBV3-1 and TRBJ2-2, with D unresolved. This CDR3 comprises 14 residues. Trimming shortened V by 7 bases and J by 0 bases, and 9 bases separated the two germline ends. Germline CDR1 LGHDT, CDR2 YNNKEL (reference sequence). In DNA form, the CDR3 reads TGTGCCAGCATGGACGGCTCGAACACCGGGGAGCTGTTTTTT. Translation: CASMDGSNTGELFF.

This rearrangement joins TRBV20-1 to TRBJ2-7; TRBD2 matches at 7 bases. CDR3 length: 12 amino acids. The V gene's germline CDR1 is DFQATT and CDR2 SNEGSKA (reference sequence). V gave up 7 bases and J gave up 4 bases; unmatched junction bases: 7. This chain's CDR3 is CSVGRREYEQYF. The CDR3 nucleotides are TGCAGTGTCGGGAGGCGCGAATACGAGCAGTACTTC.

The chain employs TRBV12-3 or TRBV12-4 and TRBJ1-2; a weak D match, TRBD1 (5 bases). The V end was cut by 4 bases, the J end by 6 bases, with 21 bases between. CDR3 length: 16 residues. The DNA of the CDR3 is TGTGCCAGCAGTTCGGGGCTGGTTTCGGGATTGGATGGCTACACCTTC. Its protein is CASSSGLVSGLDGYTF.

This clonotype was picked up one time. The V and J genes are TRBV10-3 and TRBJ2-4; D gene ambiguous. The end of the DNA fits TRBJ2-5 better, so the J call may be wrong. The CDR3 runs to 13 residues. The germline V gene encodes CDR1 ENHRY and CDR2 SYGVKD. The CDR3 sequence: CAISEKREETQYF. CDR3 bases: TGTGCCATCAGTGAGAAGCGTGAAGAGACCCAGTACTTC.

This chain uses TRBV9 with TRBJ1-2; D possibly corresponds to TRBD1 (6 bases). The CDR3 extends over 15 amino acids. V lost 0 bases to trimming and J lost 7 bases, with 16 bases between them. Germline V gene lookup returns CDR1 SGDLS and CDR2 YYNGEE. The CDR3 sequence: CASSVAGPTGGGYTF. In DNA, the CDR3 is TGTGCCAGCAGCGTAGCGGGGCCGACAGGCGGTGGCTACACCTTC. Based on the CDR3 plus reference TRBV9 and TRBJ1-2, the full variable domain is DSGVTQTPKHLITATGQRVTLRCSPRSGDLSVYWYQQSLDQGLQFLIQYYNGEERAKGNILERFSAQQFPDLHSELNLSSLELGDSALYFCASSVAGPTGGGYTFGSGTRLTVV.

This clonotype was counted only a few times. The chain has TRBV12-3 or TRBV12-4 and TRBJ2-1; the match to TRBD2 covers 9 bases. Trimming at V came to 6 bases and at J to 5 bases, leaving 8 bases not matched to a gene. This CDR3 spans 15 amino acids. The CDR3 DNA reads TGTGCCAGCAGAAAAAGCGGGAGGTATAACAATGAGCAGTTCTTC. It specifies CASRKSGRYNNEQFF.

V usage is TRBV12-3 or TRBV12-4 and J usage is TRBJ2-1; no firm D call. CDR3 length equals 12 residues. Trimming cost V 7 bases and J 7 bases, with 11 bases left between them. Written as DNA, the CDR3 is TGTGCCAGCACCCACATAAGGAATGAGCAGTTCTTC. It is translated as CASTHIRNEQFF.